This TCR beta chain was observed in a study of response to subunit inactivated influenza vaccine. Points from the study as a whole: Authors suggested each seasonal influenza vaccination recruits few new T cells.

One entry per CDR3 protein, called by TCRdb with MiXCR from the RT-PCR reads. The data contain about 780,000 distinct CDR3 sequences, around 18% of them singletons. Germline V gene data show CDR1 as MDHEN and CDR2 as SYDVKM. The CDR3 has 12 amino acids. The ends were cut back, 2 bases at V and 10 bases at J, with 11 bases in the middle. This clonotype was detected a few times. Its antigen is not identified. The TCR comes from a man between 50 and 59 years old who received an inactivated influenza vaccine. The rearrangement links TRBV28 to TRBJ1-1; perhaps TRBD1 as D (5 bases). Material: PBMCs from blood, obtained roughly 5 days after vaccination. In DNA form, the CDR3 reads TGTGCCAGCAGTTTAGGGGCACTTAGAGCTTTCTTT. It yields the protein CASSLGALRAFF.